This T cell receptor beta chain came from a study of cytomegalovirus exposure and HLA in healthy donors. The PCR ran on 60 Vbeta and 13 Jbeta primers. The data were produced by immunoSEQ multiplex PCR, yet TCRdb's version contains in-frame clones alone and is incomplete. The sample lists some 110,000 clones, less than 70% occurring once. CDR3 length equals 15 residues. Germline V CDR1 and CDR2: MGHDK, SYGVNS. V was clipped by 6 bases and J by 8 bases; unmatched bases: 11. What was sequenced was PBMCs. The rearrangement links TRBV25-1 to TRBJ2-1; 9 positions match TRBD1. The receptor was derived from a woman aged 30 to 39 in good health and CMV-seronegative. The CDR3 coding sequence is TGTGCCAGCAGCCTAAGGGGACAGGGTCGTCATGAGCAGTTCTTC. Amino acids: CASSLRGQGRHEQFF.